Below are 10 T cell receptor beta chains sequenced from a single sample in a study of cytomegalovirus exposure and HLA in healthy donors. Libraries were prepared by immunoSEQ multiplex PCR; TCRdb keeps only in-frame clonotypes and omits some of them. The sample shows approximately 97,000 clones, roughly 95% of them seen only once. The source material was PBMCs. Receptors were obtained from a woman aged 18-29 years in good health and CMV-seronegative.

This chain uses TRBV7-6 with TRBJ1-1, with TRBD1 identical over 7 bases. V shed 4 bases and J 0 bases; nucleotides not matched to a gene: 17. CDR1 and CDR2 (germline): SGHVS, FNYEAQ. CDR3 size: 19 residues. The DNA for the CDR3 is TGTGCCAGCAGCTCCTCATACAGAACAGGGGCGCGCATGAACACTGAAGCTTTCTTT. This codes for CASSSSYRTGARMNTEAFF. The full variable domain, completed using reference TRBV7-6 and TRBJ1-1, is GAGVSQSPRYKVTKRGQDVALRCDPISGHVSLYWYRQALGQGPEFLTYFNYEAQQDKSGLPNDRFSAERPEGSISTLTIQRTEQRDSAMYRCASSSSYRTGARMNTEAFFGQGTRLTVV.

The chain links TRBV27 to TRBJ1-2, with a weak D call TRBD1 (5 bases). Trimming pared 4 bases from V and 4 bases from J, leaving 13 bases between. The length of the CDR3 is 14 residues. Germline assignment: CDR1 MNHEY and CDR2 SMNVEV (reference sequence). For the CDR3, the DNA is TGTGCCAGCAGTTGGGCGGGGGGAATCTATGGCTACACCTTC. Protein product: CASSWAGGIYGYTF.

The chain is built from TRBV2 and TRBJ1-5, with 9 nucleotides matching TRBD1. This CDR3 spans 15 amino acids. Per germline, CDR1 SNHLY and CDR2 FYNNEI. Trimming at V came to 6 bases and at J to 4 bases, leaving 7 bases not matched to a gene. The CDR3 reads CASRGGQGLNQPQHF. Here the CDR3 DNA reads TGTGCCAGCAGGGGGGGACAGGGTTTAAATCAGCCCCAGCATTTT.

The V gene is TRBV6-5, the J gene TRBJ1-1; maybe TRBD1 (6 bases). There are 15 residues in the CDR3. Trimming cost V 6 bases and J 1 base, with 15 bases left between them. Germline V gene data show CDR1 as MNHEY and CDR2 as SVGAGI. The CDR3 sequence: CASSRVTTGNTEAFF. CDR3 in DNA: TGTGCCAGCAGCCGAGTCACGACAGGGAACACTGAAGCTTTCTTT.

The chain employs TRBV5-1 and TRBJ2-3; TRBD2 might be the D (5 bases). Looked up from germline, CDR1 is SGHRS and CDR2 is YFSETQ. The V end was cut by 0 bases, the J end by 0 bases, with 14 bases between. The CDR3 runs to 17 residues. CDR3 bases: TGCGCCAGCAGCTTGGGAGGGAGCCCGTATAGCACAGATACGCAGTATTTT. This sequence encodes CASSLGGSPYSTDTQYF.

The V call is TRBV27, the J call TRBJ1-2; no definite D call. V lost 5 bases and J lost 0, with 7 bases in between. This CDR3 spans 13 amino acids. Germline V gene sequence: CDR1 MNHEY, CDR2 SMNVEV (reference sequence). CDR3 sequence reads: CASSPTPNYGYTF. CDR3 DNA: TGTGCCAGCAGTCCAACACCTAACTATGGCTACACCTTC.

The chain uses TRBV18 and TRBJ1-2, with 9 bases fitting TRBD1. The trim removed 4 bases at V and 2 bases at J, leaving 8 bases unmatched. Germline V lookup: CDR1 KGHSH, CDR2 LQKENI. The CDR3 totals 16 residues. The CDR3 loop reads CASSQTGTGRNYGYTF. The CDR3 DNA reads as TGTGCCAGCTCACAGACCGGGACAGGGAGGAACTATGGCTACACCTTC.

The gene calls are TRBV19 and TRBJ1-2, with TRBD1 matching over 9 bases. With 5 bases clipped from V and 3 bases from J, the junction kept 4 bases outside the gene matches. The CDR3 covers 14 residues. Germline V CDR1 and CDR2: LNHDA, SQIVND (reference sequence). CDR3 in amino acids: CASSPDRGYYGYTF. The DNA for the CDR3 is TGTGCCAGTAGTCCTGACAGGGGGTACTATGGCTACACCTTC.

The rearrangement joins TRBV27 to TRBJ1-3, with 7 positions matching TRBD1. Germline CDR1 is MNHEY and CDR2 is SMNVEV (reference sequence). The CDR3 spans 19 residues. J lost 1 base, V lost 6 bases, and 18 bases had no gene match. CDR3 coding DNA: TGTGCCAGCAGCGAAACCGGGACAGCGCTCCCCAATTCTGGAAACACCATATATTTT. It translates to CASSETGTALPNSGNTIYF.

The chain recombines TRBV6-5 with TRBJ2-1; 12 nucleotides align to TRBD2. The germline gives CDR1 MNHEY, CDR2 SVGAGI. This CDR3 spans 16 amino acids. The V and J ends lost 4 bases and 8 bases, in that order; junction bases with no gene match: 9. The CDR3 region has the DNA TGTGCCAGCAGTTTCCGTACTAGCGGGAGGACGGATGAGCAGTTCTTC. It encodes CASSFRTSGRTDEQFF.